This T cell receptor (beta chain) originates from a study of blood T cell repertoires in COVID-19. For the study at large: COVID-19 samples collected from the United States, Italy and Spain covered acute and convalescent phases. The analysed material was cDNA or gDNA that came from T cells, B-cell-depleted T cells, or PBMCs.

A Seattle source enrolled patients during active infection and followed them longitudinally. The CDR3 totals 12 residues. From germline, CDR1 is SQVTM and CDR2 ANQGSEA. The V end was cut by 4 bases, the J end by 2 bases, with 8 bases between. The authors' processing: Estimated nucleated cell counts came from reference gene primer amplification. The assay was immunoSEQ multiplex PCR, and TCRdb's table has in-frame clones only and misses some. V and J calls and clone size are copied from that table; D and trimming were computed from the DNA. The sample has under 250,000 clones; more than 70% are singletons.

The sample taken for sequencing was peripheral blood. This TCR came from a woman over 75 with COVID-19, enrolled during active disease. The rearrangement joins TRBV29-1 to TRBJ1-2; D uncertain. DNA of the CDR3: TGCAGCGTTGGTTCGGGGAACTATGGCTACACCTTC. It codes for CSVGSGNYGYTF.